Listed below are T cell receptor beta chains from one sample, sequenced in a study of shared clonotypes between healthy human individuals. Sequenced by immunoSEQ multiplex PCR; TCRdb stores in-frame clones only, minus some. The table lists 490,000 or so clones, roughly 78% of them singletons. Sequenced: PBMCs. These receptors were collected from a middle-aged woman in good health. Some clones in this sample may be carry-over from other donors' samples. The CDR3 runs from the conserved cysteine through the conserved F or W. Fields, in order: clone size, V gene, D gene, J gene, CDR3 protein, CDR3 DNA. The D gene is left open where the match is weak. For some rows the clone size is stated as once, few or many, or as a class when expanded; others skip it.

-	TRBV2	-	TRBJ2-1	CASSEPGFNEQFF	TGTGCCAGCAGTGAACCGGGTTTCAATGAGCAGTTCTTC
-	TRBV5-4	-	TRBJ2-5	CASSLVSAKEETQYF	TGTGCCAGCAGCTTGGTATCAGCGAAAGAAGAGACCCAGTACTTC
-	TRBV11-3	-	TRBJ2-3	CASSPGRSTDTQYF	TGTGCCAGCAGCCCCGGACGGAGCACAGATACGCAGTATTTT
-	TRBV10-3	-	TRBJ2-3	CAISEKRATSTDTQYF	TGTGCCATCAGTGAGAAGCGGGCCACTAGCACAGATACGCAGTATTTT
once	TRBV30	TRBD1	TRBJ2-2	CAYKAPTGGDTGELFF	TGTGCCTACAAGGCCCCGACAGGGGGGGACACCGGGGAGCTGTTTTTT
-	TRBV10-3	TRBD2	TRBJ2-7	CAISLAGETYEQYF	TGTGCCATCAGTTTAGCGGGAGAGACCTACGAGCAGTACTTC
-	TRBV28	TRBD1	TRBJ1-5	CASSWQGDQPQHF	TGTGCCAGCAGTTGGCAGGGGGACCAGCCCCAGCATTTT
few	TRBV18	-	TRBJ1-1	CASSPLGGTEAFF	TGCGCCAGCTCACCGTTAGGGGGCACTGAAGCTTTCTTT
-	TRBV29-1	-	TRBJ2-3	CSVEESQGSTDTQYF	TGCAGCGTTGAAGAATCCCAGGGGAGCACAGATACGCAGTATTTT
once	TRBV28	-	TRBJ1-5	CASSFRGGVSNQPQHF	TGTGCCAGCAGTTTCCGGGGGGGGGTTAGCAATCAGCCCCAGCATTTT
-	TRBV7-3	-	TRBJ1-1	CASSPNGGMNTEAFF	TGTGCCAGCAGCCCAAATGGGGGGATGAACACTGAAGCTTTCTTT
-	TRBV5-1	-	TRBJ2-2	CASSFPDDTGELFF	TGCGCCAGCAGCTTTCCGGATGACACCGGGGAGCTGTTTTTT
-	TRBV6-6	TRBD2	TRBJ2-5	CASSLTGTTEETQYF	TGTGCCAGCAGTCTCACCGGGACTACGGAAGAGACCCAGTACTTC
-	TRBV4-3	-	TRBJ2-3	CASSQEAAATDTQYF	TGCGCCAGCAGCCAAGAGGCGGCAGCCACAGATACGCAGTATTTT